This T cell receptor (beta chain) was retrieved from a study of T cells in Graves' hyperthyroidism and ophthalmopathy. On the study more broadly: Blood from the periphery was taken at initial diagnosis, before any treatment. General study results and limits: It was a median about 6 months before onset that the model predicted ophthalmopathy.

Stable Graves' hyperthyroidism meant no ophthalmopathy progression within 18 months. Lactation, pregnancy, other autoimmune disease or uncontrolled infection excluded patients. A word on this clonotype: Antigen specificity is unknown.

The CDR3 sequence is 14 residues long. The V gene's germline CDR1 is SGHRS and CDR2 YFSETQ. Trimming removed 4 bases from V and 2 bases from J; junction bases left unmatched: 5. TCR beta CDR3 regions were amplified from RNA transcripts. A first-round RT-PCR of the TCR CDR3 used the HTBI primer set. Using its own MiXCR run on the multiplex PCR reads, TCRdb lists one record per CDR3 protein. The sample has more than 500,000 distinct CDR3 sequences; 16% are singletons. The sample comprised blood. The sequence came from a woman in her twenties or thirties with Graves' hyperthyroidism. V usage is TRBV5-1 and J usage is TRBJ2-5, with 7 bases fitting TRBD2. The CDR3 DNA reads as TGCGCCAGCAGCACAAACGGGGGGCAAGAGACCCAGTACTTC. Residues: CASSTNGGQETQYF.